A single sample gave rise to the 10 T cell receptor beta chains below, sequenced in a study of regulatory T cells in long-lasting Graves disease. Described time point: newly diagnosed GD, antithyroid drugs for less than 3 months. Following extraction of RNA from PBMCs, that RNA was used to make the TCR library. Relying on iRepertoire HTBI primers and Arm-PCR of CDR3 regions, the team built TCR beta libraries. TCRdb independently ran MiXCR on the multiplex PCR reads; one entry per CDR3 protein. The sample lists approximately 440,000 distinct CDR3 sequences; 16% were seen once. This sample also belongs to another study, concerning T cells in Graves' hyperthyroidism and ophthalmopathy.

The input for sequencing was peripheral blood mononuclear cells (PBMCs), taken at new diagnosis, from a patient treated with antithyroid drugs. The receptors come from a man aged 40-50 years with Graves disease.

In this sample, this clonotype turned up many times. This chain joins TRBV7-9 and TRBJ2-7; D call uncertain. V shed 6 bases and J shed 7 bases, with 19 bases lying between them. Germline V CDR1 and CDR2: SEHNR, FQNEAQ (reference sequence). The CDR3 runs to 14 residues. The CDR3 DNA follows: TGTGCCAGCAGTCCCCCCGCGGAGCCCTTGGAGCAGTACTTC. This translates into CASSPPAEPLEQYF.

The chain employs TRBV5-6 and TRBJ2-1; TRBD2 matches at 13 bases. Unmatched junction bases numbered 7, after V lost 4 bases and J lost 12 bases. CDR1 is SGHDT, CDR2 YYEEEE, per germline. The CDR3 runs 14 residues. CDR3 sequence reads: CASSIGLAGVGQFF. The CDR3 nucleotides read TGTGCCAGCAGCATAGGACTAGCGGGAGTCGGGCAGTTCTTC. The full variable domain, with the rest looked up from reference TRBV5-6 and TRBJ2-1, is DAGVTQSPTHLIKTRGQQVTLRCSPKSGHDTVSWYQQALGQGPQFIFQYYEEEERQRGNFPDRFSGHQFPNYSSELNVNALLLGDSALYLCASSIGLAGVGQFFGPGTRLTVL.

This clonotype showed up just a few times. The chain employs TRBV5-1 and TRBJ2-6; D gene uncertain. Germline V gives CDR1 SGHRS, CDR2 YFSETQ. Trimming removed 3 bases at V and 0 bases at J, with 7 bases between. CDR3 size: 15 residues. For the CDR3, the DNA is TGCGCCAGCAGCTCTCTGCTCTCTGGGGCCAACGTCCTGACTTTC. Its translation: CASSSLLSGANVLTF.

This clonotype has a count of ten or more. The J gene is TRBJ2-7, the V gene TRBV4-1; 8 nucleotides match TRBD1. V was pared by 1 base and J by 7 bases, with 9 bases of the junction left unmatched. The V gene's germline CDR1 is MGHRA and CDR2 YSYEKL. The CDR3 runs to 15 residues. DNA of the CDR3: TGCGCCAGCAGCCAAGTGCGGCAGGGGGCCGGTGAGCAGTACTTC. The encoded protein is CASSQVRQGAGEQYF.

This clonotype has at least ten counts. This rearrangement joins TRBV3-1 to TRBJ1-1; a possible D gene is TRBD1 (6 bases). V was clipped by 4 bases and J by 6 bases, with 12 bases between them. Germline CDR1 is LGHDT and CDR2 is YNNKEL (reference sequence). The CDR3 sequence is 13 residues long. CDR3 nucleotides: TGTGCCAGCAGCCGCAACCAGGGGCCTGAAGCTTTCTTT. Residues: CASSRNQGPEAFF.

The table lists this clonotype with many counts. The V and J genes are TRBV20-1 and TRBJ2-5, with TRBD1 matching 9 bases. V lost 6 bases and J lost 5; bases outside the gene matches: 16. CDR3 length: 16 residues. Germline V gives CDR1 DFQATT, CDR2 SNEGSKA (reference sequence). The CDR3 DNA reads TGCAGTGCCCGTCCCGGGACAGGGAGTTCGCGGGAGACCCAGTACTTC. The encoded protein is CSARPGTGSSRETQYF.

This chain connects TRBV5-5 to TRBJ2-1; D is ambiguous. CDR1 and CDR2 from the germline V gene are SGHKS and YYEKEE (reference sequence). V was cut by 2 bases and J by 5 bases, with 20 bases left in between. This CDR3 comprises 17 residues. The CDR3 loop reads CASSFYVGSTGHNEQFF. As DNA, the CDR3 is TGTGCCAGCAGCTTCTATGTGGGATCTACCGGCCACAATGAGCAGTTCTTC.

This clonotype turned up a few times. A read error is possible here, since a much larger clone lies one base away. V usage is TRBV28 and J usage is TRBJ1-2; D is possibly TRBD1 (5 bases). CDR1 is MDHEN, CDR2 SYDVKM, per germline. There are 14 residues in the CDR3. CDR3 loop: CASRALGTNYGYAF. The CDR3 DNA reads TGTGCCAGCAGGGCCTTGGGGACCAACTATGGCTACGCCTTC.

This clonotype was counted many times. The J gene is TRBJ2-1, the V gene TRBV24-1, with no clear D. Germline CDR1 is KGHDR and CDR2 is SFDVKD. The V and J ends lost 5 bases and 6 bases respectively, with 7 bases between them. The CDR3 extends over 12 amino acids. CDR3 in DNA: TGTGCCACCAGTGTTCACGCCAATGAGCAGTTCTTC. This codes for CATSVHANEQFF.

The table lists this clonotype with many counts. V usage is TRBV7-3 and J usage is TRBJ2-1; 7 positions agree with TRBD1. There are 16 residues in the CDR3. With V trimmed by 2 bases and J by 12 bases, 16 bases remained unmatched. Germline-derived CDR1 and CDR2 are SGHTA and FQGTGA. The CDR3 loop reads CASSLGSGGGTDRQFF. The CDR3 nucleotides read TGTGCCAGCAGCTTAGGATCAGGGGGTGGTACGGATCGGCAGTTCTTC.